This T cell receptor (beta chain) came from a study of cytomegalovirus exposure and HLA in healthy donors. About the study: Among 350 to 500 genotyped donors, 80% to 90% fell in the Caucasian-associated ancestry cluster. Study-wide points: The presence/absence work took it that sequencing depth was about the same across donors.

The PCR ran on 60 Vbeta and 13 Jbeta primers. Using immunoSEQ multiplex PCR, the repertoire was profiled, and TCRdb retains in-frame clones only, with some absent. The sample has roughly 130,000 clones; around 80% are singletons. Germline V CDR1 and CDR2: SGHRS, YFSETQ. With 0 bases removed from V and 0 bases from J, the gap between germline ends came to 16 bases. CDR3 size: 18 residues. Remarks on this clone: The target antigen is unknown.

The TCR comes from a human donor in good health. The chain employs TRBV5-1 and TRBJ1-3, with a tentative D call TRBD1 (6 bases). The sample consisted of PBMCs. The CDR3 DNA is TGCGCCAGCAGCTTGGCCCCTGGGGGCCCGGACTCTGGAAACACCATATATTTT. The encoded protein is CASSLAPGGPDSGNTIYF. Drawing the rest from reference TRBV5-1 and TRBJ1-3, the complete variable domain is KAGVTQTPRYLIKTRGQQVTLSCSPISGHRSVSWYQQTPGQGLQFLFEYFSETQRNKGNFPGRFSGRQFSNSRSEMNVSTLELGDSALYLCASSLAPGGPDSGNTIYFGEGSWLTVV.